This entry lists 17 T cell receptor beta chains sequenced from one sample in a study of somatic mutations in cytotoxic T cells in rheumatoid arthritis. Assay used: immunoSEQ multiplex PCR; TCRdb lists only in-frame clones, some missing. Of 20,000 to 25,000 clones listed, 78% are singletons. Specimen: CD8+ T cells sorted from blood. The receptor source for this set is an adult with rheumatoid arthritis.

The DNA for the CDR3 is TGTGCCAGCACCCTAGAAGTGGGGTATGAAGCTTTCTTT. Its translation is CASTLEVGYEAFF. The chain couples TRBV28 to TRBJ1-1; no clear D. The CDR3 sequence is 13 residues long. CDR1 is MDHEN, CDR2 SYDVKM, per germline. The V and J ends lost 7 bases and 7 bases respectively, with 16 bases between them.

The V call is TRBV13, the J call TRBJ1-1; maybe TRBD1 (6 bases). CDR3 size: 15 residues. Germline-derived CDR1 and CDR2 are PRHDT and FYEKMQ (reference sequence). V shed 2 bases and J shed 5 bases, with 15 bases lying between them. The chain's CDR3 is CASSLYGGGGTEAFF. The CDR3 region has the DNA TGTGCCAGCAGCTTATACGGGGGCGGTGGTACTGAAGCTTTCTTT.

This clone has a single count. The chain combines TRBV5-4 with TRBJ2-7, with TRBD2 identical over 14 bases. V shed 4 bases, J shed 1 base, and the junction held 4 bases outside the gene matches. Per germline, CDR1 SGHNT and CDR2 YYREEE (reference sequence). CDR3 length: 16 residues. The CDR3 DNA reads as TGTGCCAGCAGCGTGGGACTAGCGGGGGAATCCTACGAGCAGTACTTC. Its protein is CASSVGLAGESYEQYF.

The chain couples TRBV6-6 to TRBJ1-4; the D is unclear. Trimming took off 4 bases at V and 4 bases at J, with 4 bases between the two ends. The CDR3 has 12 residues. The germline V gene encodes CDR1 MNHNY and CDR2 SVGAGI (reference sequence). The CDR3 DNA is TGTGCCAGCAGTTTATATAATGAAAAACTGTTTTTT. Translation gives CASSLYNEKLFF.

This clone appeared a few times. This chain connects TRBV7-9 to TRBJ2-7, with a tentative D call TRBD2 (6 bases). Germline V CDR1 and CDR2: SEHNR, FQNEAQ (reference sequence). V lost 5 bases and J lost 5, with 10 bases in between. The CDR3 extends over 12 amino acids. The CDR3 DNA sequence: TGTGCCAGCAGCCTGACTAGGAACGAGCAGTACTTC. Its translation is CASSLTRNEQYF. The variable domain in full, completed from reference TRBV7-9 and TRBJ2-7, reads DTGVSQNPRHKITKRGQNVTFRCDPISEHNRLYWYRQTLGQGPEFLTYFQNEAQLEKSRLLSDRFSAERPKGSFSTLEIQRTEQGDSAMYLCASSLTRNEQYFGPGTRLTVT.

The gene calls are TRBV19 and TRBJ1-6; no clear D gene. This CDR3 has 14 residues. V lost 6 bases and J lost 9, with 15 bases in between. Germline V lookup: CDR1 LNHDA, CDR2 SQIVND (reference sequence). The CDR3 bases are TGTGCCAGTAGGATGACACGAGAGGGTTCACCCCTCCACTTT. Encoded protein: CASRMTREGSPLHF.

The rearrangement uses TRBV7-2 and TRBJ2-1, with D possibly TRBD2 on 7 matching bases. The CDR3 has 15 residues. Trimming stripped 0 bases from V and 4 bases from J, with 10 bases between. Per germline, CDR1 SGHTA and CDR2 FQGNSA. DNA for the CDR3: TGTGCCAGCAGCTTAGCGGGGGGGCAGTACAATGAGCAGTTCTTC. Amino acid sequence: CASSLAGGQYNEQFF.

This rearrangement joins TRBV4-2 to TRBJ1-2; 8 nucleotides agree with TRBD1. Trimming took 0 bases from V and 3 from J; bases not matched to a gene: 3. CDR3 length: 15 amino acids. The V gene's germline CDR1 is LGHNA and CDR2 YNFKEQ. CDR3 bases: TGTGCCAGCAGCCAAGACGGACAGGGCCACTATGGCTACACCTTC. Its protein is CASSQDGQGHYGYTF.

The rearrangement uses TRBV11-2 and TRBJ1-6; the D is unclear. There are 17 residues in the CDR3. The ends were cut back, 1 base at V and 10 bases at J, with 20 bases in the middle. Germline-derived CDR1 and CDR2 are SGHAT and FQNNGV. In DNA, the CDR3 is TGTGCCAGCAGCTTAGGCGCCGATGGGATACCGAACTCACCCCTCCACTTT. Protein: CASSLGADGIPNSPLHF. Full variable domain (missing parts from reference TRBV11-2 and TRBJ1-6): EAGVAQSPRYKIIEKRQSVAFWCNPISGHATLYWYQQILGQGPKLLIQFQNNGVVDDSQLPKDRFSAERLKGVDSTLKIQPAKLEDSAVYLCASSLGADGIPNSPLHFGNGTRLTVT.

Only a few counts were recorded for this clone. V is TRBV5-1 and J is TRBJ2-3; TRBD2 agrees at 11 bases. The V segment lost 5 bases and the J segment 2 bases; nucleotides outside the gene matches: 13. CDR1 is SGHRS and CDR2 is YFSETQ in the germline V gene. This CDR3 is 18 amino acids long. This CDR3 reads CASSLTGRGLADTDTQYF. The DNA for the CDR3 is TGCGCCAGCAGTCTAACCGGGAGGGGACTAGCGGACACAGATACGCAGTATTTT.

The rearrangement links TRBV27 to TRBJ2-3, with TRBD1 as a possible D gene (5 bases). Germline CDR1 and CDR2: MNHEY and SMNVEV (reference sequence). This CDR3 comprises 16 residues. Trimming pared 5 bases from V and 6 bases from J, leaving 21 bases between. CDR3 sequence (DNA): TGTGCCAGCAGTGCCCGCGGACCCGTTTCAGGGGATACGCAGTATTTT. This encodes CASSARGPVSGDTQYF.

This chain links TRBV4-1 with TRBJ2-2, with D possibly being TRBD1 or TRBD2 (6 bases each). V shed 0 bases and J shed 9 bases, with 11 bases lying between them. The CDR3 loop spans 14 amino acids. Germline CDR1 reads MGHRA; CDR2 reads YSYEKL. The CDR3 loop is CASSQDGGLRELFF. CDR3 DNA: TGCGCCAGCAGCCAAGATGGGGGGCTCCGGGAGCTGTTTTTT.

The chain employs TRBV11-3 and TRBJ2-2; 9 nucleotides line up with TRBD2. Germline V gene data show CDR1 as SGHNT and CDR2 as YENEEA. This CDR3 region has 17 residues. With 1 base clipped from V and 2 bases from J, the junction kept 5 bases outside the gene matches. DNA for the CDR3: TGTGCCAGCAGCTTAGTGGTTAGCGGGAGAAACACCGGGGAGCTGTTTTTT. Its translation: CASSLVVSGRNTGELFF.

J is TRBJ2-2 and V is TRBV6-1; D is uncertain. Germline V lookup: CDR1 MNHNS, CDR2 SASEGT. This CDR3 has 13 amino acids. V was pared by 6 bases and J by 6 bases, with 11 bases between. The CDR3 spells CASSTGDAGELFF. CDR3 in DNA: TGTGCCAGCAGCACTGGGGATGCCGGGGAGCTGTTTTTT.

CDR3 sequence (DNA): TGCGCCAGCAGCTCCAGGACAGGGAAGTACACTGAAGCTTTCTTT. Encoded protein: CASSSRTGKYTEAFF. This chain links TRBV5-1 with TRBJ1-1; TRBD1 agrees at 8 bases. V lost 3 bases, J lost 3 bases, and 7 bases stayed unmatched. Germline V lookup: CDR1 SGHRS, CDR2 YFSETQ. The CDR3 runs to 15 residues.

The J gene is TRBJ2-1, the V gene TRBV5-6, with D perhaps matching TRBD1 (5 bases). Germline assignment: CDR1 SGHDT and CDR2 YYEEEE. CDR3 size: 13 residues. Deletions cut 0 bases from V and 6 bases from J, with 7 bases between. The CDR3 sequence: CASSLGQPNEQFF. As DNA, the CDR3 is TGTGCCAGCAGCTTGGGACAGCCCAATGAGCAGTTCTTC.

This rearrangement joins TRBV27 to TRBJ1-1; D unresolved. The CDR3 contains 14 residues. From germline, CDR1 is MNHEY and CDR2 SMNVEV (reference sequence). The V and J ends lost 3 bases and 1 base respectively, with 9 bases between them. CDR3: CASSFLGSNTEAFF. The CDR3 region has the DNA TGTGCCAGCAGTTTTTTAGGCTCGAACACTGAAGCTTTCTTT.